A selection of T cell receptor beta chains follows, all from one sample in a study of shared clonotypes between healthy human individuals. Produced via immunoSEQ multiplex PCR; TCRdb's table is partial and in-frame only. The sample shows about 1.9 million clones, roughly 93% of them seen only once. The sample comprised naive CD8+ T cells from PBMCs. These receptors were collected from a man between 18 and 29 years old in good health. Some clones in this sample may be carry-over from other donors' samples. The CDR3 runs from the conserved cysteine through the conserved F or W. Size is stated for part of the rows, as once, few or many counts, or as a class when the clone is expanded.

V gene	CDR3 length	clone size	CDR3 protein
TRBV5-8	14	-	CASSWERGAYEQYF
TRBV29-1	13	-	CSVRLTGPPRYTF
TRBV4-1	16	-	CASSHPGQGRSGELFF
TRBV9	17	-	CASSVPLTGVDTDTQYF
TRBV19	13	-	CASSRTSSYEQYF
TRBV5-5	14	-	CASSLAYGAGELFF
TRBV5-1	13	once	CASSLEWGNEQFF
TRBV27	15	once	CASTLGGEGHNEQFF
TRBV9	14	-	CASSGTALNQPQHF
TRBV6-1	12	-	CATFSGTLSAFF
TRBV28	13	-	CASSLDGTDTQYF
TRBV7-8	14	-	CASSVSGATYEQYF
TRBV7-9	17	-	CASSPQLTSGRRETQYF
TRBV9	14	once	CASSAGGGIREQYF
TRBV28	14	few	CASSLSSPTYEQYF
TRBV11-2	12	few	CASSLVHGELFF
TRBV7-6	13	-	CASSLDGGYEQYF
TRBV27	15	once	CASSLEGLAVYEQYF
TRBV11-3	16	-	CASSQRREGLTDTQYF
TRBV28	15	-	CASSSFGQGADEQYF
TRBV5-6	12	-	CASSIESYEQYF
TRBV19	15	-	CASRLQPGLAYEQYF
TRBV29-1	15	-	CSVEVSAGVGETQYF
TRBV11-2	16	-	CASSPPLDSGRSEQYF
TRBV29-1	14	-	CSAASGSSYNEQFF